Following are 19 T cell receptor beta chains from one sample sequenced in a study of CD4+ T cells in melanoma. TCRdb's table, derived via immunoSEQ multiplex PCR, lists solely in-frame clones and lacks some. The sample includes 4,500 to 6,000 clones, about 61% seen only once; the top ten take approximately 25%. Material: cells from a culture (not recorded whether cultured in vitro). Every receptor here comes from a human donor with melanoma.

This chain links TRBV4-2 with TRBJ1-3; no reliable D call. This CDR3 is 17 amino acids long. V shed 3 bases and J shed 2 bases, with 17 bases lying between them. Germline V CDR1 and CDR2: LGHNA, YNFKEQ. CDR3 sequence: CASSHSGTGSPGNTIYF. As DNA, the CDR3 is TGTGCCAGCAGCCACTCAGGCACGGGGTCGCCTGGAAACACCATATATTTT.

The chain employs TRBV19 and TRBJ2-7; D might be TRBD1 (7 bases). The V and J ends lost 7 bases and 5 bases respectively, with 15 bases between them. Germline V gives CDR1 LNHDA, CDR2 SQIVND (reference sequence). The CDR3 loop spans 13 amino acids. The CDR3 loop is CASKEGARNEQYF. CDR3 coding DNA: TGTGCCAGTAAGGAGGGGGCGCGGAACGAGCAGTACTTC.

This clone is judged medium-sized. The chain links TRBV6-5 to TRBJ1-1; tentatively, D is TRBD1 (5 bases). Germline V gives CDR1 MNHEY, CDR2 SVGAGI. V lost 0 bases to trimming and J lost 1 base, with 12 bases between them. This CDR3 has 16 residues. The CDR3 sequence is CASSYSKGQGNTEAFF. In nucleotides, the CDR3 is TGTGCCAGCAGTTACTCGAAGGGGCAGGGGAACACTGAAGCTTTCTTT.

V and J are TRBV5-1 and TRBJ1-3, with no clear D. The V gene's germline CDR1 is SGHRS and CDR2 YFSETQ. V lost 4 bases to trimming and J lost 0 bases, with 11 bases between them. The CDR3 runs to 15 residues. CDR3 sequence (DNA): TGCGCCAGCAGCCCGTACTCAAGCTCTGGAAACACCATATATTTT. Its translation is CASSPYSSSGNTIYF.

By sample fraction, this clone is medium-sized. The V and J genes are TRBV10-3 and TRBJ2-1; the match to TRBD2 covers 15 bases. From germline, CDR1 is ENHRY and CDR2 SYGVKD. The trim removed 3 bases at V and 8 bases at J, leaving 8 bases unmatched. The CDR3 length is 17 residues. This CDR3 is CAISDPEGTSGGHEQFF. The CDR3 bases are TGTGCCATCAGTGACCCCGAGGGGACTAGCGGGGGGCATGAGCAGTTCTTC.

This chain joins TRBV20-1 and TRBJ1-4; D gene uncertain. This CDR3 spans 11 amino acids. Trimming stripped 3 bases from V and 8 bases from J, with 7 bases between. Germline CDR1 reads DFQATT; CDR2 reads SNEGSKA (reference sequence). CDR3 DNA: TGCAGTGCTAGGCCTGGAGAAAAACTGTTTTTT. Translation: CSARPGEKLFF.

The chain couples TRBV5-1 to TRBJ1-2; D is unresolved. The CDR3 runs 13 residues. V was trimmed by 4 bases and J by 7 bases, leaving 14 bases between them. The germline CDR1 and CDR2 sequences are SGHRS and YFSETQ. The CDR3 bases are TGCGCCAGCAGCCTGGACTCAATGGGTGGCTACACCTTC. Its translation is CASSLDSMGGYTF.

The chain couples TRBV9 to TRBJ2-3; 7 bases match TRBD2. The V gene end was trimmed by 4 bases and the J gene end by 1 base; junction bases not matched to a gene: 9. The length of the CDR3 is 16 residues. The germline V gene has CDR1 SGDLS and CDR2 YYNGEE. DNA for the CDR3: TGTGCCAGCAGCCACCACGTTGCGGGGGGCACAGATACGCAGTATTTT. It yields the protein CASSHHVAGGTDTQYF.

The rearrangement joins TRBV14 to TRBJ2-3, with TRBD1 matching over 9 bases. The CDR3 has 16 amino acids. CDR1 SGHDN and CDR2 FVKESK come from the germline V gene. Unmatched junction bases numbered 9, after V lost 5 bases and J lost 3 bases. The CDR3 DNA reads TGTGCCAGCAGCACGAGGACAGGGGAATGGACAGATACGCAGTATTTT. It encodes CASSTRTGEWTDTQYF.

This clone is judged large. The chain uses TRBV18 and TRBJ1-1; 9 bases match TRBD1. Germline V gives CDR1 KGHSH, CDR2 LQKENI. The V segment lost 3 bases and the J segment 4 bases; nucleotides outside the gene matches: 0. This CDR3 is built from 13 residues. CDR3 loop: CASSPDRGTEAFF. The CDR3 DNA sequence: TGTGCCAGCTCACCGGACAGGGGCACTGAAGCTTTCTTT.

This clone was seen a handful of times. The V gene is TRBV6-5, the J gene TRBJ2-1; 11 nucleotides line up with TRBD1. This CDR3 is 12 amino acids long. Looked up from germline, CDR1 is MNHEY and CDR2 is SVGAGI. The trim removed 8 bases at V and 8 bases at J, leaving 2 bases unmatched. The CDR3 bases are TGTGCCAGCTGGACAGGGGGCGATGAGCAGTTCTTC. This sequence encodes CASWTGGDEQFF.

The J gene is TRBJ1-6, the V gene TRBV10-2, with TRBD1 identical over 8 bases. Germline CDR1 and CDR2: WSHSY and SAAADI. V was clipped by 6 bases and J by 8 bases; unmatched bases: 9. The CDR3 runs 15 residues. The DNA of the CDR3 is TGCGCCAGCAGGCGCGGACAGGGCATATATTCACCCCTCCACTTT. It is translated as CASRRGQGIYSPLHF.

This chain joins TRBV5-1 and TRBJ1-4; D gene ambiguous. There are 14 residues in the CDR3. With 0 bases removed from V and 4 bases from J, the gap between germline ends came to 7 bases. CDR1 is SGHRS, CDR2 YFSETQ, per germline. This CDR3 reads CASSLEGRNEKLFF. CDR3 sequence (DNA): TGCGCCAGCAGCTTGGAAGGGCGTAATGAAAAACTGTTTTTT.

The V gene is TRBV14, the J gene TRBJ2-7; D is unclear. CDR3 length: 13 amino acids. Trimming took off 4 bases at V and 3 bases at J, with 10 bases between the two ends. Looked up from germline, CDR1 is SGHDN and CDR2 is FVKESK. CDR3 in amino acids: CASSLISRYEQYF. For the CDR3, the DNA is TGTGCCAGCAGCCTCATCTCCCGCTACGAGCAGTACTTC. The whole variable domain, remainder taken from reference TRBV14 and TRBJ2-7, is EAGVTQFPSHSVIEKGQTVTLRCDPISGHDNLYWYRRVMGKEIKFLLHFVKESKQDESGMPNNRFLAERTGGTYSTLKVQPAELEDSGVYFCASSLISRYEQYFGPGTRLTVT.

The V and J genes are TRBV30 and TRBJ2-7; D is unclear. CDR3 size: 15 residues. The germline CDR1 and CDR2 sequences are GTSNPN and SVGIG (reference sequence). V was pared by 3 bases and J by 2 bases, with 17 bases between. CDR3 bases: TGTGCCTGGAGGCGCCGGCGGCTGGTCCCCTACGAGCAGTACTTC. Translating it yields CAWRRRRLVPYEQYF. Full variable domain (outside the CDR3, taken from reference TRBV30 and TRBJ2-7): SQTIHQWPATLVQPVGSPLSLECTVEGTSNPNLYWYRQAAGRGLQLLFYSVGIGQISSEVPQNLSASRPQDRQFILSSKKLLLSDSGFYLCAWRRRRLVPYEQYFGPGTRLTVT.

The gene calls are TRBV28 and TRBJ2-7; maybe TRBD1 (6 bases). This CDR3 contains 15 residues. Trimming shortened V by 3 bases and J by 0 bases, and 12 bases separated the two germline ends. Germline lookup yields CDR1 MDHEN and CDR2 SYDVKM. The chain's CDR3 is CASSFGTGSSYEQYF. The DNA of the CDR3 is TGTGCCAGCAGTTTTGGTACAGGGAGCTCCTACGAGCAGTACTTC.

The sample holds a few counts of this clone. The chain employs TRBV5-1 and TRBJ1-1; D might be TRBD1 (5 bases). Germline V CDR1 and CDR2: SGHRS, YFSETQ. V was cut by 2 bases and J by 0 bases, with 11 bases left in between. CDR3 length: 15 residues. Here the CDR3 reads CASSFRGSVNTEAFF. DNA of the CDR3: TGCGCCAGCAGCTTTAGGGGCAGTGTGAACACTGAAGCTTTCTTT.

In DNA, the CDR3 is TGCGCCAGCAGCTTCTCCCTGGACAGGGCCTATGGCTACACCTTC. It specifies CASSFSLDRAYGYTF. The chain joins TRBV5-1 to TRBJ1-2; 8 positions match TRBD1. The V gene end was trimmed by 2 bases and the J gene end by 4 bases; junction bases not matched to a gene: 7. The V gene's germline CDR1 is SGHRS and CDR2 YFSETQ. The CDR3 is 15 amino acids.

The genes are TRBV6-5 and TRBJ2-7; D not certain. The CDR3 totals 14 residues. Germline CDR1 is MNHEY and CDR2 is SVGAGI. V lost 2 bases, J lost 2 bases, and 10 bases lay in between. Written as DNA, the CDR3 is TGTGCCAGCAGTTACCCCGGAAGTCCCTACGAGCAGTACTTC. This translates into CASSYPGSPYEQYF.